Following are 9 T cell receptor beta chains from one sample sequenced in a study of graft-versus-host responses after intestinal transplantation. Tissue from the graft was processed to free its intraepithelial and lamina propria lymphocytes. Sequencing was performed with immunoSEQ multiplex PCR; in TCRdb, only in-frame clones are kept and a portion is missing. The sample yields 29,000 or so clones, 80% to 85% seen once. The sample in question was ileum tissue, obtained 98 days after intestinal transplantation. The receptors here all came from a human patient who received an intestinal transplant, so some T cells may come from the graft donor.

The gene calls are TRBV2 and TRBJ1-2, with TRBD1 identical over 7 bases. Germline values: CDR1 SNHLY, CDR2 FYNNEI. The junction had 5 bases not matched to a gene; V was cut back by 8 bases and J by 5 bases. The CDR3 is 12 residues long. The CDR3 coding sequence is TGTGCCAGCGGGACAGCCCTTTATGGCTACACCTTC. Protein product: CASGTALYGYTF.

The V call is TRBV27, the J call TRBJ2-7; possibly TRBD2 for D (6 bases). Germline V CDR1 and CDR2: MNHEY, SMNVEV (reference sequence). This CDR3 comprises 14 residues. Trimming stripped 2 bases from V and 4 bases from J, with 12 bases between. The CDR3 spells CASSLVRGEYEQYF. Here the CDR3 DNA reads TGTGCCAGCAGTTTAGTACGCGGGGAATACGAGCAGTACTTC.

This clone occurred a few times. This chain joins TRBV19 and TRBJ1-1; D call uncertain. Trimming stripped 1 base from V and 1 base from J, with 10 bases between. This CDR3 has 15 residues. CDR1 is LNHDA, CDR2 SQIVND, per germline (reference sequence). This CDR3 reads CASSIGHLSNTEAFF. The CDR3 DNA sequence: TGTGCCAGTAGTATAGGACACCTTTCGAACACTGAAGCTTTCTTT.

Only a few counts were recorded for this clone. This chain's CDR3 is CASSQTGGAYTEAFF. CDR3 nucleotides: TGTGCCAGCAGTCAAACAGGGGGCGCGTACACTGAAGCTTTCTTT. The V call is TRBV6-5, the J call TRBJ1-1; 9 positions agree with TRBD1. The germline V gene has CDR1 MNHEY and CDR2 SVGAGI. The CDR3 consists of 15 residues. Trimming cost V 5 bases and J 3 bases; bases outside gene matches: 7.

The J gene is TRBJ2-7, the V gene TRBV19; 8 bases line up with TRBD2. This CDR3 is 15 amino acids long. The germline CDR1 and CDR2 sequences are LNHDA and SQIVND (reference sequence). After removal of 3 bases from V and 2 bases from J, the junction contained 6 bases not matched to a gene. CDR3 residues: CASSIGEGLAYEQYF. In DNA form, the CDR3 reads TGTGCCAGTAGTATTGGGGAGGGACTAGCCTACGAGCAGTACTTC.

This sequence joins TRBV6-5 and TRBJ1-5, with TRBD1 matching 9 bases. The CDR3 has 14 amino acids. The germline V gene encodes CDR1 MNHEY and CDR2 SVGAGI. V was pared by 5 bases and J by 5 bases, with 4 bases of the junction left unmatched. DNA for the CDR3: TGTGCCAGCAGTGTACAGGGGGCCGATCAGCCCCAGCATTTT. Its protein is CASSVQGADQPQHF.

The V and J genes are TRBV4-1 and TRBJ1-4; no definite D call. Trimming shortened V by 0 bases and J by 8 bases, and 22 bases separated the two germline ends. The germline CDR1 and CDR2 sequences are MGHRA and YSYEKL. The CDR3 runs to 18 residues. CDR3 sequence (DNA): TGCGCCAGCAGCCAAGATCCTGCGAGCCCCGTGGGTTACGAAAAACTGTTTTTT. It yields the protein CASSQDPASPVGYEKLFF.

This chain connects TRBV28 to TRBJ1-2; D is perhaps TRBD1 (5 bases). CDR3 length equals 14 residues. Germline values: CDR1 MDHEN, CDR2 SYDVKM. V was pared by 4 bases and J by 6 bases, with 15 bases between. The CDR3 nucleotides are TGTGCCAGCAGTTACTACCGGGACGAACATGGCTACACCTTC. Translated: CASSYYRDEHGYTF.

The CDR3: CASRLDRDSPLHF. CDR3 DNA: TGTGCCAGCAGACTTGATCGGGATTCACCCCTCCACTTT. The J gene is TRBJ1-6, the V gene TRBV2, with unresolved D. This CDR3 region has 13 residues. V was pared by 6 bases and J by 8 bases, with 11 bases between. Germline CDR1 and CDR2: SNHLY and FYNNEI.